Following are 28 T cell receptor beta chains from one sample sequenced in a study of blood T cell repertoires in COVID-19. Clones were read by immunoSEQ multiplex PCR, and TCRdb kept only the in-frame ones, dropping some. The repertoire holds some 110,000 clones, with about 85% as singletons. The material sequenced was peripheral blood. Receptors originate from a woman of 80 years or more with COVID-19, enrolled during active disease.

V usage is TRBV6-5 and J usage is TRBJ1-1, with D perhaps TRBD1 (5 bases). The CDR3 has 14 amino acids. Germline CDR1 and CDR2: MNHEY and SVGAGI. The ends were cut back, 6 bases at V and 3 bases at J, with 14 bases in the middle. For the CDR3, the DNA is TGTGCCAGCAGACCCGCGGCAGGGCACACTGAAGCTTTCTTT. Encoded protein: CASRPAAGHTEAFF.

Notes on this clone: Other DNA variants within this sample encode the same CDR3. The V call is TRBV28, the J call TRBJ2-7, with D possibly TRBD2 on 5 matching bases. The CDR3 totals 13 residues. Trimming pared 2 bases from V and 2 bases from J, leaving 7 bases between. Looked up from germline, CDR1 is MDHEN and CDR2 is SYDVKM. CDR3 DNA: TGTGCCAGCAGTTTAAGCGGTCCCTACGAGCAGTACTTC. Residues: CASSLSGPYEQYF.

The CDR3 bases are TGTGCCAGCTCACCACCAGGCGGGGTGGGCAATCAGCCCCAGCATTTT. Protein sequence: CASSPPGGVGNQPQHF. J is TRBJ1-5 and V is TRBV18; D is unclear. CDR1 and CDR2 from the germline V gene are KGHSH and LQKENI. The CDR3 consists of 16 residues. The germline V and J ends were trimmed by 0 bases and 2 bases, with 11 bases remaining between them.

The chain recombines TRBV3-1 (or the pseudogene TRBV3-2) with TRBJ2-5; the D gene is possibly TRBD2 (6 bases). Germline assignment: CDR1 LGHDT and CDR2 YNNKEL (reference sequence). Between the trimmed V and J ends, which lost 1 base and 5 bases, there was a span of 8 bases. The CDR3 runs 13 residues. CDR3: CASSQAGVETQYF. The CDR3, as DNA: TGTGCCAGCAGCCAAGCGGGAGTGGAGACCCAGTACTTC.

The V gene is TRBV19, the J gene TRBJ1-5, with 7 bases fitting TRBD1. V was clipped by 4 bases and J by 4 bases; unmatched bases: 7. The V gene's germline CDR1 is LNHDA and CDR2 SQIVND (reference sequence). The CDR3 covers 15 residues. CDR3 DNA: TGTGCCAGTAGTACGACGGACAGGAGTAATCAGCCCCAGCATTTT. This translates into CASSTTDRSNQPQHF.

The chain is built from TRBV28 and TRBJ2-5, with D possibly being TRBD1 (6 bases). Trimming took off 2 bases at V and 5 bases at J, with 12 bases between the two ends. This CDR3 is 14 amino acids long. Germline lookup yields CDR1 MDHEN and CDR2 SYDVKM. Written as DNA, the CDR3 is TGTGCCAGCAGTTTACGGGACAACGGGGAGACCCAGTACTTC. Protein sequence: CASSLRDNGETQYF.

The V and J genes are TRBV18 and TRBJ2-2; D may be TRBD2 (6 bases). The V end was cut by 6 bases, the J end by 5 bases, with 13 bases between. Germline loops: CDR1 KGHSH, CDR2 LQKENI. There are 14 residues in the CDR3. This CDR3 reads CASSPNGGTGELFF. The CDR3 coding sequence is TGTGCCAGCTCTCCAAACGGGGGAACCGGGGAGCTGTTTTTT.

This chain joins TRBV5-5 and TRBJ1-2; D gene ambiguous. Trimming cost V 0 bases and J 7 bases, with 13 bases left between them. The V gene's germline CDR1 is SGHKS and CDR2 YYEKEE (reference sequence). There are 14 residues in the CDR3. In nucleotides, the CDR3 is TGTGCCAGCAGCTTGGACAGTTTTTTTACTGGCTACACCTTC. This codes for CASSLDSFFTGYTF.

This clone came up once. This chain joins TRBV4-2 and TRBJ1-6, with TRBD1 identical over 8 bases. With V trimmed by 1 base and J by 6 bases, 5 bases remained unmatched. CDR1 LGHNA and CDR2 YNFKEQ come from the germline V gene. This CDR3 region has 16 residues. This CDR3 reads CASSQVAGQGNSPLHF. DNA for the CDR3: TGTGCCAGCAGCCAAGTCGCAGGACAGGGTAATTCACCCCTCCACTTT.

The chain uses TRBV7-9 and TRBJ2-1; 16 bases line up with TRBD2. The CDR3 is 14 amino acids. Germline V gives CDR1 SEHNR, CDR2 FQNEAQ (reference sequence). After removal of 5 bases from V and 11 bases from J, the junction contained 3 bases not matched to a gene. CDR3 amino acids: CASSGTSGRGKQFF. CDR3 sequence (DNA): TGTGCCAGCAGCGGGACTAGCGGGAGGGGCAAGCAGTTCTTC.

DNA for the CDR3: TGTGCCAGCAGCTTAGGAGGCATTATGGCCAACGTCCTGACTTTC. This gives the protein CASSLGGIMANVLTF. The V gene is TRBV7-8, the J gene TRBJ2-6; D uncertain. The CDR3 length is 15 residues. Looked up from germline, CDR1 is SGHVS and CDR2 is FQNEAQ. V was clipped by 1 base and J by 6 bases, with 10 bases between them.

The chain uses TRBV7-2 and TRBJ2-5; D perhaps matches TRBD2 (5 bases). Germline V gene data show CDR1 as SGHTA and CDR2 as FQGNSA. This CDR3 region has 12 residues. Trimming took off 6 bases at V and 5 bases at J, with 10 bases between the two ends. The CDR3 protein is CASRKEVETQYF. CDR3 sequence (DNA): TGTGCCAGCAGAAAGGAGGTGGAGACCCAGTACTTC.

The chain links TRBV11-1 to TRBJ2-3; TRBD2 aligns across 8 bases. The V and J ends lost 1 base and 9 bases, in that order; junction bases with no gene match: 6. The germline V gene encodes CDR1 SGHAT and CDR2 FQDESV (reference sequence). The CDR3 consists of 14 residues. In DNA, the CDR3 is TGTGCCAGCAGCTTAGAACTAGCGGAGCCCACGCAGTATTTT. Translated: CASSLELAEPTQYF.

The rearrangement uses TRBV7-9 and TRBJ2-3, with TRBD2 matching over 7 bases. The trim removed 5 bases at V and 0 bases at J, leaving 2 bases unmatched. The CDR3 runs 14 residues. The germline V gene encodes CDR1 SEHNR and CDR2 FQNEAQ (reference sequence). CDR3: CASSRGRSTDTQYF. In DNA form, the CDR3 reads TGTGCCAGCAGCCGCGGGAGAAGCACAGATACGCAGTATTTT.

J is TRBJ2-5 and V is TRBV12-3 or TRBV12-4, with D uncertain. Deletions cut 2 bases from V and 5 bases from J, with 6 bases between. The CDR3 consists of 12 residues. Here the CDR3 reads CASSLTVETQYF. The CDR3 DNA reads as TGTGCCAGCAGTTTAACAGTTGAGACCCAGTACTTC.

J is TRBJ2-5 and V is TRBV7-2; D not certain. The CDR3 runs 15 residues. V was cut by 5 bases and J by 4 bases, with 17 bases left in between. Germline CDR1 reads SGHTA; CDR2 reads FQGNSA. The chain's CDR3 is CASSPTANLRETQYF. CDR3 nucleotides: TGTGCCAGCAGCCCGACTGCGAATCTGCGAGAGACCCAGTACTTC.

The CDR3 region is CASSLPPGGTSGRKVGELFF. The CDR3, as DNA: TGTGCCAGCAGTTTACCTCCCGGGGGGACTAGCGGGAGAAAGGTCGGGGAGCTGTTTTTT. The chain is built from TRBV28 and TRBJ2-2; 14 bases are shared with TRBD2. Germline CDR1 reads MDHEN; CDR2 reads SYDVKM. J gave up 7 bases and V 2 bases, and 15 bases lay outside the gene matches. The CDR3 has 20 amino acids.

This clone was counted a few times. The chain combines TRBV19 with TRBJ2-2; 10 positions match TRBD2. The CDR3 covers 16 residues. Germline V gene sequence: CDR1 LNHDA, CDR2 SQIVND (reference sequence). Unmatched junction bases numbered 8, after V lost 7 bases and J lost 3 bases. The CDR3: CASKKREGLYTGELFF. The CDR3 DNA reads TGTGCCAGTAAAAAGCGGGAGGGCTTGTACACCGGGGAGCTGTTTTTT.

The V and J genes are TRBV29-1 and TRBJ2-1; D gene uncertain. The length of the CDR3 is 15 residues. Deletions cut 0 bases from V and 0 bases from J, with 9 bases between. Per germline, CDR1 SQVTM and CDR2 ANQGSEA. CDR3 protein: CSVEDPRSSYNEQFF. CDR3 in DNA: TGCAGCGTTGAAGATCCGAGAAGCTCCTACAATGAGCAGTTCTTC.

The chain has TRBV19 and TRBJ1-1; TRBD1 is a possible D gene (5 bases). There are 17 residues in the CDR3. Trimming stripped 3 bases from V and 5 bases from J, with 22 bases between. In germline, CDR1 is LNHDA, CDR2 SQIVND (reference sequence). CDR3 DNA sequence: TGTGCCAGTAGTATCCCGGCGGGGGTAATTCCAGGAACTGAAGCTTTCTTT. Protein product: CASSIPAGVIPGTEAFF.

The chain uses TRBV6-2 or TRBV6-3 and TRBJ1-5; no firm D call. CDR1 and CDR2 from the germline V gene are MNHEY and SVGEGT. CDR3 length: 16 residues. V lost 2 bases to trimming and J lost 4 bases, with 15 bases between them. The CDR3 here is CASSYGWMTGNQPQHF. The CDR3, as DNA: TGTGCCAGCAGTTACGGTTGGATGACGGGGAATCAGCCCCAGCATTTT.

The genes are TRBV28 and TRBJ2-7; the match to TRBD2 covers 14 bases. Germline V gene lookup returns CDR1 MDHEN and CDR2 SYDVKM. This CDR3 region has 16 residues. Trimming at V came to 8 bases and at J to 3 bases, leaving 9 bases not matched to a gene. Here the CDR3 DNA reads TGTGCCAGCTATGGGACTAGCGGGAGCCCACTCTACGAGCAGTACTTC. Translating it yields CASYGTSGSPLYEQYF.

The rearrangement joins TRBV6-5 to TRBJ2-7; 13 nucleotides agree with TRBD2. Per germline, CDR1 MNHEY and CDR2 SVGAGI. CDR3 size: 14 residues. V dropped 7 bases and J dropped 4; count of bases not matched to a gene: 4. Written as DNA, the CDR3 is TGTGCCAGCACCCCGGGACTAGCGGGATACGAGCAGTACTTC. Translated: CASTPGLAGYEQYF.

The V gene is TRBV6-1, the J gene TRBJ2-1; TRBD2 agrees at 7 bases. The V gene end was trimmed by 3 bases and the J gene end by 2 bases; junction bases not matched to a gene: 7. Germline V gene sequence: CDR1 MNHNS, CDR2 SASEGT. This CDR3 contains 16 residues. This CDR3 reads CASSESGLPPYNEQFF. The CDR3 DNA reads TGTGCCAGCAGTGAGTCGGGACTACCTCCCTACAATGAGCAGTTCTTC.

The chain joins TRBV28 to TRBJ2-2, with a tentative D call TRBD1 (5 bases). CDR1 is MDHEN and CDR2 is SYDVKM in the germline V gene. Trimming shortened V by 3 bases and J by 2 bases, and 22 bases separated the two germline ends. This CDR3 region has 19 residues. This CDR3 is CASSFPRFLGQGNTGELFF. Written as DNA, the CDR3 is TGTGCCAGCAGTTTCCCACGGTTCTTGGGCCAGGGAAACACCGGGGAGCTGTTTTTT.

The chain employs TRBV28 and TRBJ2-7; the D is unclear. CDR1 and CDR2 (germline): MDHEN, SYDVKM. The CDR3 loop spans 12 amino acids. Trimming took off 7 bases at V and 2 bases at J, with 9 bases between the two ends. The CDR3 DNA reads as TGTGCCAGCATCCTCCCCCCCTACGAGCAGTACTTC. It yields the protein CASILPPYEQYF.

This clone is a singleton in its sample. This chain connects TRBV11-3 to TRBJ2-1; 10 bases fit TRBD2. CDR1 is SGHNT and CDR2 is YENEEA in the germline V gene. The CDR3 runs 12 residues. The trim removed 3 bases at V and 13 bases at J, leaving 3 bases unmatched. The CDR3, as DNA: TGTGCCAGCAGCTTCGCTAGCGGGAGTCAGTTCTTC. Amino acid sequence: CASSFASGSQFF.

The V and J genes are TRBV7-2 and TRBJ1-1; D not resolved. With 3 bases removed from V and 4 bases from J, the gap between germline ends came to 15 bases. The CDR3 is made up of 15 amino acids. CDR1 and CDR2 from the germline V gene are SGHTA and FQGNSA. Here the CDR3 DNA reads TGTGCCAGCAGCTTGATCCCGGGGTCGGGCACTGAAGCTTTCTTT. It translates to CASSLIPGSGTEAFF. Using reference TRBV7-2 and TRBJ1-1 for the parts outside the CDR3, the full variable domain is GAGVSQSPSNKVTEKGKDVELRCDPISGHTALYWYRQSLGQGLEFLIYFQGNSAPDKSGLPSDRFSAERTGGSVSTLTIQRTQQEDSAVYLCASSLIPGSGTEAFFGQGTRLTVV.